This T cell receptor beta chain was recorded in a study of cytomegalovirus exposure and HLA in healthy donors. The sample holds a few counts of this clone. PCR employed 60 Vbeta and 13 Jbeta primers. Profiled with immunoSEQ multiplex PCR; TCRdb holds only in-frame clones, not every one. The table lists roughly 78,000 clones, less than 75% of them singletons. This receptor was taken from a young man in good health and CMV-seropositive. Sample: PBMCs.

The CDR3 bases are TGCGCCAGCAGCTCGAAGCCCGACAGTACCTACGAGCAGTACTTC. This encodes CASSSKPDSTYEQYF. The rearrangement joins TRBV5-1 to TRBJ2-7; D might be TRBD1 (5 bases). The V end lost 3 bases, the J end lost 2 bases, and 15 bases lay between the germline ends. The germline V gene has CDR1 SGHRS and CDR2 YFSETQ. CDR3 length equals 15 residues. The complete variable domain, with remaining parts taken from reference TRBV5-1 and TRBJ2-7, reads KAGVTQTPRYLIKTRGQQVTLSCSPISGHRSVSWYQQTPGQGLQFLFEYFSETQRNKGNFPGRFSGRQFSNSRSEMNVSTLELGDSALYLCASSSKPDSTYEQYFGPGTRLTVT.